The TCR beta chain described here comes from a study of molecular identifiers for immune sequencing clone quantification. Sorted inputs of roughly 17,000 to 1,100,000 cells, with 10%, 30% or 50% RNA, yielded naive CD8 libraries. General study results and limits: Barcode collisions between identical TCR molecules could shrink estimates of highly expanded clone sizes.

A word on this clonotype: What it binds is not known. This may be a read error, as it is one base from a much larger clone.

A single record per CDR3 protein comes from TCRdb applying MiXCR to the PCR reads. The sample lists about 320,000 distinct CDR3 sequences, roughly a fifth seen once, with approximately 0.8% in the top ten. Trimming left V 3 bases short and J 4 bases short, with 18 bases between. CDR1 and CDR2 from the germline V gene are SNHLY and FYNNEI. The CDR3 is 16 residues long. The specimen sequenced was naive CD8+ T cells from blood, with Jurkat cell RNA spiked in. Noted subset: FACS-sorted CD8+CD4-CCR7+CD45RA+ naive T cells. This chain connects TRBV2 to TRBJ1-2; no firm D call. The receptor was isolated from a human donor in good health. Some libraries in this study had Jurkat cell RNA spiked in. This CDR3 reads CASSDAVGPPSYGYTF. CDR3 in DNA: TGTGCCAGCAGTGACGCCGTCGGACCACCAAGCTATGGCTACACCTTC.